This T cell receptor beta chain was recovered during a study of identical twins. TCRdb redid the calling of the 5' RACE reads with MiXCR, one entry per CDR3 protein. The sample holds some 1,600,000 distinct CDR3 sequences, about 31% seen once. The study, taken as a whole, reports: A lower insertion count was a feature of abundant cord blood beta clonotypes, with no such feature in memory repertoires.

The CDR3 loop spans 13 amino acids. The V and J ends lost 1 base and 6 bases respectively, with 9 bases between them. The germline CDR1 and CDR2 sequences are MNHNS and SASEGT. This clonotype was seen only once. Its antigen is unknown. The specimen sequenced was cord blood. The rearrangement joins TRBV6-1 to TRBJ1-2, with D uncertain. The sequence came from a newborn girl in good health. CDR3 coding DNA: TGTGCCAGCAGTGAAGGGCCTTGGAATGGCTACACCTTC. This gives the protein CASSEGPWNGYTF.